What follows describes a single TCR beta chain. What it binds is unknown. This record comes from a study of T cell responses to AZD1222 COVID-19 vaccine. Measured with immunoSEQ multiplex PCR; TCRdb has only the in-frame clones, and not every one. The repertoire holds 200,000 to 250,000 clones, with approximately 94% as singletons. CDR3 length: 15 residues. V lost 4 bases to trimming and J lost 5 bases, with 17 bases between them. CDR1 and CDR2 from the germline V gene are MNHEY and SVGAGI. Study results and limitations: Only five or six people who got AZD1222 tested seropositive at baseline. Females outnumbered males among donors, who were mostly white British; clonal diversity was possibly underestimated.

The sequence derives from an adult who received the MenACWY meningococcal vaccine as a control. The chain uses TRBV6-5 and TRBJ1-1; a possible D gene is TRBD1 (6 bases). Sequencing used peripheral blood, obtained 28 days after the second dose of the MenACWY control vaccine. For the CDR3, the DNA is TGTGCCAGCAGTTGGGGGGCAGGGGAGTTTACTGAAGCTTTCTTT. This encodes CASSWGAGEFTEAFF.